The 25 T cell receptor beta chains below come from one sample, sequenced in a study of control samples from healthy donors and cancer patients. Generated by immunoSEQ multiplex PCR, the TCRdb table keeps only in-frame clones and is missing some. Seen here are 70,000 or so clones, around four fifths observed once, and the top ten hold roughly 15%. Sequencing used blood. Receptor source: a man aged 45-65 years in good health.

The table lists this clone with a few counts. The gene calls are TRBV25-1 and TRBJ1-1, with 7 bases identical to TRBD1. Per germline, CDR1 MGHDK and CDR2 SYGVNS. The CDR3 covers 15 residues. Unmatched junction bases numbered 10, after V lost 4 bases and J lost 5 bases. The CDR3 region is CASSGRYRGLTEAFF. The CDR3 nucleotides are TGTGCCAGCAGTGGGAGGTACAGGGGACTGACTGAAGCTTTCTTT.

The chain uses TRBV5-1 and TRBJ1-1; no clear D. Germline V gives CDR1 SGHRS, CDR2 YFSETQ. The CDR3 extends over 13 amino acids. Between the trimmed V and J ends, which lost 1 base and 4 bases, there was a span of 8 bases. CDR3 residues: CASSLIAGTEAFF. In nucleotides, the CDR3 is TGCGCCAGCAGCTTGATTGCGGGCACTGAAGCTTTCTTT.

This clone was seen a single time. The rearrangement uses TRBV6-6 and TRBJ1-4; D remains ambiguous. Germline assignment: CDR1 MNHNY and CDR2 SVGAGI (reference sequence). This CDR3 comprises 14 residues. V was trimmed by 6 bases and J by 6 bases, leaving 14 bases between them. Here the CDR3 reads CASSRDRKDEKLFF. In nucleotides, the CDR3 is TGTGCCAGCAGCAGAGACCGGAAGGATGAAAAACTGTTTTTT.

This clone was seen only a few times. The chain carries TRBV9 and TRBJ2-7, with D perhaps assigned TRBD1 or TRBD2 (6 bases each). V gave up 2 bases and J gave up 3 bases, with 15 bases separating them. CDR3 length: 15 residues. The germline CDR1 and CDR2 sequences are SGDLS and YYNGEE. The CDR3 loop is CASSVDPGALYEQYF. CDR3 in DNA: TGTGCCAGCAGCGTGGACCCGGGGGCCCTCTACGAGCAGTACTTC.

CDR3 residues: CASSHLRGPNYGYTF. Written as DNA, the CDR3 is TGCGCCAGCAGTCACCTACGGGGGCCGAACTATGGCTACACCTTC. V and J are TRBV23-1 and TRBJ1-2, with D perhaps TRBD1 (6 bases). TRBV23-1 is sorted into the ORF group, with uncertain function. The CDR3 sequence is 15 residues long. Trimming took off 3 bases at V and 2 bases at J, with 13 bases between the two ends.

The gene calls are TRBV30 and TRBJ1-5; D perhaps matches TRBD1 (5 bases). The germline gives CDR1 GTSNPN, CDR2 SVGIG (reference sequence). Trimming pared 3 bases from V and 10 bases from J, leaving 16 bases between. The CDR3 is made up of 13 amino acids. CDR3 sequence (DNA): TGTGCCTGGAGCAAGGGGCGGGAGGGTCCCCAGCATTTT. Translation gives CAWSKGREGPQHF.

The J gene is TRBJ2-6, the V gene TRBV5-6, with D hard to call. This CDR3 is built from 15 residues. Per the germline V gene, CDR1 is SGHDT and CDR2 is YYEEEE. The V end lost 0 bases, the J end lost 0 bases, and 4 bases lay between the germline ends. The chain's CDR3 is CASSLGVSGANVLTF. CDR3 nucleotides: TGTGCCAGCAGCTTGGGGGTCTCTGGGGCCAACGTCCTGACTTTC.

This rearrangement joins TRBV20-1 to TRBJ1-2, with TRBD1 matching 7 bases. After removal of 5 bases from V and 8 bases from J, the junction contained 5 bases not matched to a gene. The CDR3 is 11 residues long. Germline V gene lookup returns CDR1 DFQATT and CDR2 SNEGSKA (reference sequence). This CDR3 reads CSAQGGGGYTF. As DNA, the CDR3 is TGCAGTGCTCAGGGGGGAGGCGGCTACACCTTC.

V usage is TRBV28 and J usage is TRBJ2-1, with TRBD1 matching 8 bases. Germline V gene data show CDR1 as MDHEN and CDR2 as SYDVKM. The CDR3 is 14 amino acids. The J segment lost 14 bases and the V segment lost 7 bases, leaving 16 bases of the junction unmatched. The CDR3 spells CASIRAGGSSRKFF. CDR3 sequence (DNA): TGTGCCAGCATCAGGGCAGGGGGCTCGAGTAGGAAGTTCTTC.

The V gene is TRBV2, the J gene TRBJ2-1; TRBD1 matches 7 bases. The CDR3 length is 15 residues. Losses at the gene ends were 5 bases for V and 5 bases for J; bases not matched to a gene: 9. Germline CDR1 is SNHLY and CDR2 is FYNNEI. DNA of the CDR3: TGTGCCAGCAGTTCCTTCGACAGGGCCAACAATGAGCAGTTCTTC. It translates to CASSSFDRANNEQFF.

The V and J genes are TRBV30 and TRBJ1-6; possible D gene TRBD1, 5 bases. The germline gives CDR1 GTSNPN, CDR2 SVGIG (reference sequence). This CDR3 is 17 amino acids long. Trimming shortened V by 1 base and J by 0 bases, and 13 bases separated the two germline ends. The CDR3 sequence is CAWSGGLLSSYNSPLHF. In nucleotides, the CDR3 is TGTGCCTGGAGTGGGGGACTCCTGAGCTCCTATAATTCACCCCTCCACTTT.

V is TRBV4-1 and J is TRBJ1-2; D gene uncertain. Germline CDR1 MGHRA, CDR2 YSYEKL. The CDR3 has 15 amino acids. Trimming stripped 3 bases from V and 2 bases from J, with 13 bases between. The CDR3 region has the DNA TGCGCCAGCAGCCAGGTCGTAACGGTGAACTATGGCTACACCTTC. The encoded protein is CASSQVVTVNYGYTF.

V is TRBV3-1 (or the pseudogene TRBV3-2) and J is TRBJ1-3; the D gene is possibly TRBD1 (6 bases). V shed 5 bases and J shed 4 bases, with 12 bases lying between them. Looked up from germline, CDR1 is LGHDT and CDR2 is YNNKEL (reference sequence). This CDR3 contains 14 residues. This CDR3 reads CASSFTDSGNTIYF. CDR3 DNA sequence: TGTGCCAGCAGCTTCACGGACAGCGGAAACACCATATATTTT.

V is TRBV6-2 or TRBV6-3 and J is TRBJ2-5; possibly TRBD1 or TRBD2 for D (5 bases each). The CDR3 totals 12 residues. V lost 3 bases and J lost 9, with 11 bases in between. Germline CDR1 reads MNHEY; CDR2 reads SVGEGT. CDR3 coding DNA: TGTGCCAGCAGTTATATTAGAGGGGCCCAGTACTTC. Its protein product is CASSYIRGAQYF.

This clone was picked up many times. The chain recombines TRBV24-1 with TRBJ2-3, with D unresolved. Germline V gives CDR1 KGHDR, CDR2 SFDVKD. V was trimmed by 4 bases and J by 4 bases, leaving 11 bases between them. The CDR3 runs 14 residues. As DNA, the CDR3 is TGTGCCACCAGTGACCCAATGCGCGCAGATACGCAGTATTTT. Residues: CATSDPMRADTQYF.

This sequence joins TRBV7-9 and TRBJ1-1, with TRBD1 matching over 7 bases. In germline, CDR1 is SEHNR, CDR2 FQNEAQ (reference sequence). The CDR3 spans 14 residues. Trimming cost V 5 bases and J 5 bases; bases outside gene matches: 8. CDR3 DNA: TGTGCCAGCAGCCACGGACAGGTGCCTACTGAAGCTTTCTTT. Residues: CASSHGQVPTEAFF.

The chain links TRBV11-2 to TRBJ1-1; 9 positions match TRBD1. Germline CDR1 and CDR2: SGHAT and FQNNGV. CDR3 size: 16 residues. The ends lost 5 bases at V and 0 bases at J; junction bases unmatched: 7. The CDR3 is CASSVRTGVLNTEAFF. Written as DNA, the CDR3 is TGTGCCAGCAGCGTAAGGACAGGGGTCTTGAACACTGAAGCTTTCTTT.

J is TRBJ2-3 and V is TRBV2, with a weak D call TRBD2 (6 bases). Germline V gene sequence: CDR1 SNHLY, CDR2 FYNNEI. The germline V and J ends were trimmed by 4 bases and 2 bases, with 22 bases remaining between them. The CDR3 has 18 amino acids. The CDR3 protein is CASSVLPGRDSFTDTQYF. Here the CDR3 DNA reads TGTGCCAGCAGTGTTCTCCCAGGCCGGGACTCTTTCACAGATACGCAGTATTTT.

This clone occurred a few times. The rearrangement links TRBV4-2 to TRBJ2-7, with a weak D call TRBD1 (6 bases). The CDR3 loop spans 15 amino acids. V lost 1 base and J 3 bases, leaving 13 bases between the germline ends. Per germline, CDR1 LGHNA and CDR2 YNFKEQ. The CDR3 is CASSQAVSGVYEQYF. The CDR3 DNA reads as TGTGCCAGCAGCCAAGCGGTCTCAGGGGTCTACGAGCAGTACTTC.

J is TRBJ2-2 and V is TRBV11-3; the D gene is possibly TRBD2 (6 bases). The germline CDR1 and CDR2 sequences are SGHNT and YENEEA. Trimming took 5 bases from V and 7 from J, leaving 14 bases between them. The CDR3 has 14 amino acids. CDR3 DNA: TGTGCCAGCAGCCAGGGACTGGGGAACGGGGAGCTGTTTTTT. Its protein is CASSQGLGNGELFF.

This clone was counted once. The chain links TRBV6-6 to TRBJ2-3; maybe TRBD1 (6 bases). Germline V CDR1 and CDR2: MNHNY, SVGAGI (reference sequence). Trimming took off 6 bases at V and 2 bases at J, with 9 bases between the two ends. CDR3 size: 13 residues. In DNA, the CDR3 is TGTGCCAGCAGGGACAGCCACACAGATACGCAGTATTTT. Translated: CASRDSHTDTQYF.

This chain uses TRBV11-2 with TRBJ2-7; D may be TRBD2 (7 bases). This CDR3 has 15 amino acids. The germline V gene has CDR1 SGHAT and CDR2 FQNNGV. Trimming shortened V by 2 bases and J by 3 bases, and 14 bases separated the two germline ends. The CDR3: CASSLWVGGGYEQYF. The CDR3 bases are TGTGCCAGCAGCTTATGGGTGGGAGGGGGCTACGAGCAGTACTTC.

The chain links TRBV18 to TRBJ2-3; unclear D gene. Trimming stripped 3 bases from V and 4 bases from J, with 8 bases between. From germline, CDR1 is KGHSH and CDR2 LQKENI. CDR3 size: 13 residues. In DNA form, the CDR3 reads TGTGCCAGCTCACCTGACGTGGCAGATACGCAGTATTTT. The encoded protein is CASSPDVADTQYF. The full variable domain, completed using reference TRBV18 and TRBJ2-3, is NAGVMQNPRHLVRRRGQEARLRCSPMKGHSHVYWYRQLPEEGLKFMVYLQKENIIDESGMPKERFSAEFPKEGPSILRIQQVVRGDSAAYFCASSPDVADTQYFGPGTRLTVL.

The J gene is TRBJ2-1, the V gene TRBV7-2, with D hard to call. In germline, CDR1 is SGHTA, CDR2 FQGNSA. Trimming pared 5 bases from V and 5 bases from J, leaving 10 bases between. This CDR3 has 13 amino acids. CDR3 nucleotide sequence: TGTGCCAGCAGCCAAACTACCGACAATGAGCAGTTCTTC. This sequence encodes CASSQTTDNEQFF.

The rearrangement joins TRBV7-3 to TRBJ2-1; D call uncertain. The V gene's germline CDR1 is SGHTA and CDR2 FQGTGA. This CDR3 region has 13 residues. This CDR3 is CAAARSIRDEQFF. CDR3 bases: TGTGCAGCAGCGCGTTCTATACGGGATGAGCAGTTCTTC.